The following is a T cell receptor beta chain sequence with its context. What it binds is not known. TCRdb passed the reads through MiXCR, listing each CDR3 protein once. The table includes 750,000 to 900,000 distinct CDR3 sequences, about 27% detected once. These data come from a study of T cell repertoires in cytomegalovirus infection. Study as a whole: Recently identified HLA-C-restricted and well-studied HLA-B-restricted CMV epitopes were used. Based on public TCR beta signatures, there were indications of CMV infection and of a matching HLA type.

Trimming took off 2 bases at V and 4 bases at J, with 8 bases between the two ends. The length of the CDR3 is 13 residues. The germline gives CDR1 SGHAT, CDR2 FQNNGV. Study-level results: Identification of carriers of CMV plus the relevant HLA was achieved through cumulative public TCR beta family frequency.

The rearrangement uses TRBV11-2 and TRBJ1-1; no firm D call. The clonotype originates from a human donor in good health (CMV status not recorded). Some clones in this sample may be carry-over from other donors' samples. This specimen was cultured CD8+ T cells from PBMCs, taken from culture after CMV antigen stimulation. CDR3 residues: CASSLYVTTEAFF. The DNA of the CDR3 is TGTGCCAGCAGCTTATATGTGACCACTGAAGCTTTCTTT.